Each of the 18 T cell receptor beta chains below was sequenced from the same sample in a study of Ad26.COV2.S vaccination and SARS-CoV-2 variants. Treatment meaning: about 20 received Ad26.COV2.S at low or high dose, single or two shots; about 5 received placebo; per-sample allocation not given. Samples analyzed were those drawn on day 63 after the first vaccine or placebo injection. Produced via immunoSEQ multiplex PCR; TCRdb's table is partial and in-frame only. This sample has 300,000 to 400,000 clones, with around 87% found just once. Specimen: peripheral blood, collected in a trial of Ad26.COV2.S vaccine versus placebo. These TCRs come from a person aged 18-65 years who received the Ad26.COV2.S COVID-19 vaccine or a placebo.

The V and J genes are TRBV10-2 and TRBJ1-1, with D perhaps TRBD1 (6 bases). CDR1 and CDR2 (germline): WSHSY, SAAADI. The CDR3 loop spans 14 amino acids. V was shortened by 3 bases and J by 6 bases, with 14 bases between the two germline ends. The CDR3 nucleotides are TGCGCCAGCAGTGACTTTACAGGGAAGTCTGAAGCTTTCTTT. Translation: CASSDFTGKSEAFF.

The V call is TRBV9, the J call TRBJ2-1; TRBD2 matches at 12 bases. From germline, CDR1 is SGDLS and CDR2 YYNGEE. The trim removed 3 bases at V and 0 bases at J, leaving 7 bases unmatched. The CDR3 totals 18 residues. Here the CDR3 reads CASSASGGAESSYNEQFF. The CDR3 DNA is TGTGCCAGCAGCGCTAGCGGGGGGGCGGAGAGCTCCTACAATGAGCAGTTCTTC.

The V and J genes are TRBV11-1 and TRBJ2-5, with a possible D match to TRBD2 (5 bases). V lost 8 bases, J lost 0 bases, and 13 bases lay in between. The CDR3 is made up of 14 amino acids. Germline V gene sequence: CDR1 SGHAT, CDR2 FQDESV (reference sequence). The CDR3 bases are TGTGCCAGCGGGAGCGCAGGTAACCAAGAGACCCAGTACTTC. As protein: CASGSAGNQETQYF.

The chain carries TRBV14 and TRBJ1-2, with 10 bases identical to TRBD1. The V gene's germline CDR1 is SGHDN and CDR2 FVKESK. The CDR3 is made up of 16 amino acids. J was trimmed by 3 bases and V by 3 bases; bases with no gene match: 7. CDR3 nucleotides: TGTGCCAGCAGCCAGGCGGACAGGGGGTCACACTATGGCTACACCTTC. This encodes CASSQADRGSHYGYTF.

This chain connects TRBV12-3 or TRBV12-4 to TRBJ1-2, with D perhaps matching TRBD1 (6 bases). This CDR3 is 13 amino acids long. Trimming took 5 bases from V and 8 from J, leaving 15 bases between them. The CDR3 loop is CASSPGGGAGYTF. As DNA, the CDR3 is TGTGCCAGCAGTCCCGGGGGGGGCGCGGGCTACACCTTC.

This clone was observed a handful of times. The rearrangement links TRBV7-9 to TRBJ2-7, with D perhaps TRBD1 (6 bases). This CDR3 spans 14 amino acids. Trimming removed 4 bases at V and 1 base at J, with 11 bases between. Germline-derived CDR1 and CDR2 are SEHNR and FQNEAQ (reference sequence). The chain's CDR3 is CASSSGQKSYEQYF. The CDR3 DNA follows: TGTGCCAGCAGCTCCGGACAGAAATCCTACGAGCAGTACTTC.

The chain combines TRBV7-9 with TRBJ1-4; 12 bases map to TRBD1. The CDR3 is made up of 17 amino acids. The ends lost 5 bases at V and 8 bases at J; junction bases unmatched: 12. Germline CDR1 is SEHNR and CDR2 is FQNEAQ (reference sequence). The CDR3 loop reads CASSRTTGTGGREKLFF. CDR3 nucleotides: TGTGCCAGCAGCCGAACTACCGGGACAGGGGGCAGGGAAAAACTGTTTTTT.

The rearrangement joins TRBV30 to TRBJ2-1, with 11 positions matching TRBD2. V lost 2 bases and J lost 1; bases outside the gene matches: 4. CDR3 length: 16 amino acids. The germline CDR1 and CDR2 sequences are GTSNPN and SVGIG (reference sequence). The CDR3 nucleotides read TGTGCCTGGAGTCCACGGACTAGCGGGTCCTACAATGAGCAGTTCTTC. Translating it yields CAWSPRTSGSYNEQFF.

This clone was seen a single time. The rearrangement joins TRBV2 to TRBJ1-6, with 8 bases aligning to TRBD1. Losses at the gene ends were 2 bases for V and 0 bases for J; bases not matched to a gene: 6. In germline, CDR1 is SNHLY, CDR2 FYNNEI. The CDR3 is 18 residues long. For the CDR3, the DNA is TGTGCCAGCAGTGAACCTGACAGGGGACTCTCCTATAATTCACCCCTCCACTTT. Translating it yields CASSEPDRGLSYNSPLHF.

The rearrangement links TRBV5-5 to TRBJ2-1; 7 bases are a match to TRBD1. V gave up 4 bases and J gave up 2 bases; unmatched junction bases: 9. The CDR3 covers 16 residues. CDR1 and CDR2 from the germline V gene are SGHKS and YYEKEE (reference sequence). The CDR3 is CASSKPQGRPYNEQFF. The DNA for the CDR3 is TGTGCCAGCAGCAAACCACAGGGGAGACCCTACAATGAGCAGTTCTTC.

The J gene is TRBJ1-1, the V gene TRBV6-6; D may be TRBD1 (5 bases). V lost 2 bases to trimming and J lost 5 bases, with 15 bases between them. This CDR3 contains 15 residues. The germline V gene encodes CDR1 MNHNY and CDR2 SVGAGI (reference sequence). In nucleotides, the CDR3 is TGTGCCAGCAGTTACCTCCTTGGGGGTAGTACTGAAGCTTTCTTT. Its translation: CASSYLLGGSTEAFF.

CDR3 sequence reads: CASTRGAEQFF. The CDR3 nucleotides read TGTGCCAGCACCCGAGGGGCTGAGCAGTTCTTC. The J gene is TRBJ2-1, the V gene TRBV13; possibly TRBD1 or TRBD2 for D (5 bases each). V was clipped by 7 bases and J by 9 bases, with 10 bases between them. CDR3 length equals 11 residues. Germline CDR1 is PRHDT and CDR2 is FYEKMQ (reference sequence). The full variable domain, rest sourced from reference TRBV13 and TRBJ2-1, is AAGVIQSPRHLIKEKRETATLKCYPIPRHDTVYWYQQGPGQDPQFLISFYEKMQSDKGSIPDRFSAQQFSDYHSELNMSSLELGDSALYFCASTRGAEQFFGPGTRLTVL.

This clone was counted once. The gene calls are TRBV5-1 and TRBJ1-4; TRBD1 agrees at 8 bases. With V trimmed by 4 bases and J by 6 bases, 8 bases remained unmatched. Germline CDR1 reads SGHRS; CDR2 reads YFSETQ. The CDR3 loop spans 15 amino acids. CDR3 nucleotide sequence: TGCGCCAGCAGCCTCCCCGGGACAGGAGATGAAAAACTGTTTTTT. Translation gives CASSLPGTGDEKLFF.

The gene calls are TRBV19 and TRBJ1-1; D not certain. The CDR3 runs 13 residues. V shed 3 bases and J shed 1 base, with 6 bases lying between them. Germline V gene lookup returns CDR1 LNHDA and CDR2 SQIVND (reference sequence). CDR3 in amino acids: CASSIKTNTEAFF. CDR3 in DNA: TGTGCCAGTAGTATTAAGACGAACACTGAAGCTTTCTTT.

The chain employs TRBV18 and TRBJ2-1; D possibly matches TRBD1 or TRBD2 (5 bases each). CDR3 size: 16 residues. V was trimmed by 5 bases and J by 4 bases, leaving 18 bases between them. Germline CDR1 and CDR2: KGHSH and LQKENI. CDR3 region: CASSGTGTTIYNEQFF. CDR3 nucleotides: TGTGCCAGCTCAGGCACCGGGACCACCATATACAATGAGCAGTTCTTC. Looking up the rest from reference TRBV18 and TRBJ2-1 gives the full variable domain: NAGVMQNPRHLVRRRGQEARLRCSPMKGHSHVYWYRQLPEEGLKFMVYLQKENIIDESGMPKERFSAEFPKEGPSILRIQQVVRGDSAAYFCASSGTGTTIYNEQFFGPGTRLTVL.

This rearrangement joins TRBV12-3 or TRBV12-4 to TRBJ1-1; D remains ambiguous. The CDR3 sequence is 12 residues long. V lost 3 bases and J lost 5, with 7 bases in between. The CDR3 loop is CASSFPGTEAFF. The CDR3 region has the DNA TGTGCCAGCAGTTTCCCCGGGACTGAAGCTTTCTTT.

The chain links TRBV27 to TRBJ2-6, with 10 positions matching TRBD1. Trimming cost V 8 bases and J 0 bases; bases outside gene matches: 4. The CDR3 extends over 16 amino acids. The germline V gene encodes CDR1 MNHEY and CDR2 SMNVEV (reference sequence). In DNA, the CDR3 is TGTGCCAGCCCCCGGGACAGGGGCTCTGGGGCCAACGTCCTGACTTTC. It encodes CASPRDRGSGANVLTF.

This chain connects TRBV7-3 to TRBJ2-1; 7 bases fit TRBD1. Germline-derived CDR1 and CDR2 are SGHTA and FQGTGA. V trimming: 5 bases; J trimming: 2 bases; junction bases outside the gene matches: 6. The CDR3 contains 15 residues. The CDR3 protein is CASSPRQGAYNEQFF. The CDR3 DNA sequence: TGTGCCAGCAGCCCACGACAGGGCGCCTACAATGAGCAGTTCTTC.